This T cell receptor beta chain was recorded in a study of shared clonotypes between healthy human individuals. Deep-level assay runs were performed. The table came from immunoSEQ multiplex PCR; TCRdb's copy has only in-frame clones and leaves some out. The sample includes around 1.6 million clones, nearly 99% seen only once; the top ten take 0.4% to 0.45%. Germline assignment: CDR1 SGDLS and CDR2 YYNGEE. Deletions cut 4 bases from V and 12 bases from J, with 26 bases between. The CDR3 runs to 16 residues. Sequenced: naive CD4+ T cells sorted from blood. Subset: CD45RA+ positively selected. The chain links TRBV9 to TRBJ2-1; TRBD1 might be the D (5 bases). The source is a man under 40 in good health. The CDR3 DNA is TGTGCCAGCAGCCCTAGGGGTGGGCAAAATCTCGGAACGCAGTTCTTC. Protein: CASSPRGGQNLGTQFF.